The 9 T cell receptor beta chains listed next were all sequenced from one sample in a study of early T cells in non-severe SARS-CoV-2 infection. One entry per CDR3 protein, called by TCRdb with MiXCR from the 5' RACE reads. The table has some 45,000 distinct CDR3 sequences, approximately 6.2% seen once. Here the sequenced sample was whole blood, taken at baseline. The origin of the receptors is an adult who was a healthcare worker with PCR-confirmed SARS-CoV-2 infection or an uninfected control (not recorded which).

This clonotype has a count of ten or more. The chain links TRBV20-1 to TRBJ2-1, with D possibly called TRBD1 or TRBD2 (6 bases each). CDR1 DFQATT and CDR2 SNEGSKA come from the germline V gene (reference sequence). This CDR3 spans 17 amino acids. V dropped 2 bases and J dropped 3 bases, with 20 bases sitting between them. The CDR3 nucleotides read TGCAGTGCTAGACCTAGGGGGGTACACGCTAACTACAATGAGCAGTTCTTC. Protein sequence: CSARPRGVHANYNEQFF.

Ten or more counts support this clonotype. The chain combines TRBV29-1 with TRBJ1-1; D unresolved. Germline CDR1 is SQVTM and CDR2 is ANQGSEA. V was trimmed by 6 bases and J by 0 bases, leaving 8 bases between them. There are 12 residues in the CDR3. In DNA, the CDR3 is TGCAGCGTCTCCAACGTGAACACTGAAGCTTTCTTT. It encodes CSVSNVNTEAFF.

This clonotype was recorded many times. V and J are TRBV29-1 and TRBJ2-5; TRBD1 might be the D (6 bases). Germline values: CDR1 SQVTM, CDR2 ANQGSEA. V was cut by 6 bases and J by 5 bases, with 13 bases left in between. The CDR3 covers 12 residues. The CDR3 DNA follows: TGCAGCGTAACAGGGTCTGGCGAGACCCAGTACTTC. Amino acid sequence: CSVTGSGETQYF.

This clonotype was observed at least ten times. CDR3 sequence reads: CATSRDSSSPLHF. CDR3 in DNA: TGTGCCACCAGCAGAGATTCTAGTTCACCCCTCCACTTT. The V gene is TRBV15, the J gene TRBJ1-6, with D unclear. Germline-derived CDR1 and CDR2 are LNHNV and YYDKDF (reference sequence). V lost 0 bases and J 9 bases, leaving 6 bases between the germline ends. This CDR3 is 13 amino acids long.

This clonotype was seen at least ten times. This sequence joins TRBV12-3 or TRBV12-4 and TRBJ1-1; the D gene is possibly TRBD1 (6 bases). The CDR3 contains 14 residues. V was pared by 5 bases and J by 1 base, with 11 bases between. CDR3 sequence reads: CASSDDRPNTEAFF. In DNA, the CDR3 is TGTGCCAGCAGTGACGACAGGCCGAACACTGAAGCTTTCTTT.

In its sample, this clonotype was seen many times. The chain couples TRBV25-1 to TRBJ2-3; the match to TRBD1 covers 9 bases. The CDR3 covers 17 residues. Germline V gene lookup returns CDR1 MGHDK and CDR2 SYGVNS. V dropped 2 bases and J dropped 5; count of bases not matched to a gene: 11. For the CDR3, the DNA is TGTGCCAGCAGTGAAGGGACAGGGTCGGTCTTTGTAGATACGCAGTATTTT. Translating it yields CASSEGTGSVFVDTQYF.

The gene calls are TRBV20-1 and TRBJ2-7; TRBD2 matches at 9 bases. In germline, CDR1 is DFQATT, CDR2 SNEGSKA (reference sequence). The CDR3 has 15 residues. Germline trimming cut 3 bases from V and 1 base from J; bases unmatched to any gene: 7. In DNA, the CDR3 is TGCAGTGCTAGTAGGCTAGCGGGGAAGTCCTACGAGCAGTACTTC. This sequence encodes CSASRLAGKSYEQYF.

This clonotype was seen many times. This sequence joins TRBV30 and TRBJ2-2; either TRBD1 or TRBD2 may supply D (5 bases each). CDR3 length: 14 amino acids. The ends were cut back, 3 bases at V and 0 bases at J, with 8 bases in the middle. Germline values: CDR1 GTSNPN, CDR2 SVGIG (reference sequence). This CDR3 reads CAWRQDSNTGELFF. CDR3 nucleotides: TGTGCCTGGAGACAGGACTCGAACACCGGGGAGCTGTTTTTT.

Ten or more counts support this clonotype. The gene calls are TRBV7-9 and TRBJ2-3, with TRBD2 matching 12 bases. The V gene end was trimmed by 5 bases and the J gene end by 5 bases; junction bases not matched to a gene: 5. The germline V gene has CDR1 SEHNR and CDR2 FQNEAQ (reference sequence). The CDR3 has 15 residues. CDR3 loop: CASSPGLAGIDTQYF. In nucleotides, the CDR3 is TGTGCCAGCAGCCCCGGACTAGCGGGGATAGATACGCAGTATTTT. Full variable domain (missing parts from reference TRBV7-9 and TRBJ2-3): DTGVSQNPRHKITKRGQNVTFRCDPISEHNRLYWYRQTLGQGPEFLTYFQNEAQLEKSRLLSDRFSAERPKGSFSTLEIQRTEQGDSAMYLCASSPGLAGIDTQYFGPGTRLTVL.